A selection of T cell receptor beta chains follows, all from one sample in a study of blood T cell repertoires in COVID-19. Sequencing was performed with immunoSEQ multiplex PCR; in TCRdb, only in-frame clones are kept and a portion is missing. The sample has a few hundred thousand clones, roughly 88% seen once; the top ten hold around 13%. The sequenced sample was peripheral blood. All receptors derive from a woman aged 45-60 years with COVID-19, enrolled during active disease. Each CDR3 is given with its conserved first and last residue. Each record gives: CDR3 protein, CDR3 DNA, D gene, clone size, J gene, V gene. D genes are given only for firm matches. A row's size may be missing; if present it is once, few, many or a size class.

CDR3 protein: CASSQDERGGNTEAFF
CDR3 DNA: TGTGCCAGCAGCCAAGATGAAAGGGGCGGGAACACTGAAGCTTTCTTT
D gene: .
clone size: few
J gene: TRBJ1-1
V gene: TRBV3-1/TRBV3-2

CDR3 protein: CASSTRTGATEAFF
CDR3 DNA: TGTGCCAGTAGTACCAGGACAGGGGCAACTGAAGCTTTCTTT
D gene: TRBD1
clone size: .
J gene: TRBJ1-1
V gene: TRBV19

CDR3 protein: CASSPGLAQAAFF
CDR3 DNA: TGTGCCAGCTCACCGGGGCTTGCCCAAGCGGCTTTCTTT
D gene: .
clone size: .
J gene: TRBJ1-1
V gene: TRBV18

CDR3 protein: CAWSLGLETYEQYF
CDR3 DNA: TGTGCCTGGAGTCTTGGACTAGAAACCTACGAGCAGTACTTC
D gene: TRBD2
clone size: .
J gene: TRBJ2-7
V gene: TRBV30

CDR3 protein: CASSETTGTMNTEAFF
CDR3 DNA: TGTGCCAGCAGCGAAACGACCGGGACAATGAACACTGAAGCTTTCTTT
D gene: .
clone size: .
J gene: TRBJ1-1
V gene: TRBV2

CDR3 protein: CASSLDPRRRANYGYTF
CDR3 DNA: TGTGCCAGCAGCTTAGATCCACGTCGCAGGGCTAACTATGGCTACACCTTC
D gene: .
clone size: .
J gene: TRBJ1-2
V gene: TRBV11-2

CDR3 protein: CASSKKPDREHQPQHF
CDR3 DNA: TGTGCCAGCAGCAAAAAGCCGGACAGGGAGCATCAGCCCCAGCATTTT
D gene: .
clone size: .
J gene: TRBJ1-5
V gene: TRBV21-1

CDR3 protein: CASSMDRGNGEQFF
CDR3 DNA: TGTGCCAGCAGTATGGACAGGGGAAACGGTGAGCAGTTCTTC
D gene: TRBD1
clone size: .
J gene: TRBJ2-1
V gene: TRBV6-5

CDR3 protein: CASSTMLGVGNQPQHF
CDR3 DNA: TGTGCCAGCAGCACAATGCTCGGGGTGGGCAATCAGCCCCAGCATTTT
D gene: .
clone size: .
J gene: TRBJ1-5
V gene: TRBV5-8

CDR3 protein: CASSLGGLFYGYTF
CDR3 DNA: TGTGCCAGCAGCTTGGGCGGTCTATTCTATGGCTACACCTTC
D gene: .
clone size: .
J gene: TRBJ1-2
V gene: TRBV5-5

CDR3 protein: CATSAGTANAEAFF
CDR3 DNA: TGTGCCACCAGTGCGGGGACAGCAAACGCTGAAGCTTTCTTT
D gene: TRBD1
clone size: few
J gene: TRBJ1-1
V gene: TRBV24-1

CDR3 protein: CASSLGGHRDEKLFF
CDR3 DNA: TGCGCCAGCAGCTTGGGGGGACACAGGGATGAAAAACTGTTTTTT
D gene: .
clone size: .
J gene: TRBJ1-4
V gene: TRBV5-1

CDR3 protein: CASSQGTGELFF
CDR3 DNA: TGTGCCAGCAGCCAGGGGACCGGGGAGCTGTTTTTT
D gene: .
clone size: .
J gene: TRBJ2-2
V gene: TRBV9

CDR3 protein: CSVSTGRGTEAFF
CDR3 DNA: TGCAGCGTGTCGACAGGCAGAGGCACTGAAGCTTTCTTT
D gene: .
clone size: few
J gene: TRBJ1-1
V gene: TRBV29-1

CDR3 protein: CAWSPTGTEGYTF
CDR3 DNA: TGTGCCTGGAGCCCTACCGGGACAGAGGGCTACACCTTC
D gene: TRBD1
clone size: .
J gene: TRBJ1-2
V gene: TRBV30

CDR3 protein: CASSQVPGQEGEKLFF
CDR3 DNA: TGCGCCAGCAGCCAAGTCCCGGGCCAGGAGGGTGAAAAACTGTTTTTT
D gene: .
clone size: .
J gene: TRBJ1-4
V gene: TRBV4-1

CDR3 protein: CAWRSGLQETQYF
CDR3 DNA: TGTGCCTGGAGGTCGGGACTACAAGAGACCCAGTACTTC
D gene: TRBD2
clone size: .
J gene: TRBJ2-5
V gene: TRBV30

CDR3 protein: CASSQVRSNEKLFF
CDR3 DNA: TGTGCCAGCAGCCAAGTCCGGAGTAATGAAAAACTGTTTTTT
D gene: .
clone size: .
J gene: TRBJ1-4
V gene: TRBV3-1/TRBV3-2

CDR3 protein: CSVEYNEKLFF
CDR3 DNA: TGCAGCGTTGAATACAACGAAAAACTGTTTTTT
D gene: .
clone size: few
J gene: TRBJ1-4
V gene: TRBV29-1

CDR3 protein: CASSEEANEQFF
CDR3 DNA: TGTGCCAGCAGCGAAGAGGCTAATGAGCAGTTCTTC
D gene: .
clone size: .
J gene: TRBJ2-1
V gene: TRBV11-2

CDR3 protein: CATSRDLAAYEQYF
CDR3 DNA: TGTGCCACCAGCAGAGATTTGGCAGCCTACGAGCAGTACTTC
D gene: .
clone size: once
J gene: TRBJ2-7
V gene: TRBV15

CDR3 protein: CASSQRVLDSPLHF
CDR3 DNA: TGTGCCAGCAGCCAACGAGTTCTCGATTCACCCCTCCACTTT
D gene: .
clone size: .
J gene: TRBJ1-6
V gene: TRBV3-1/TRBV3-2

CDR3 protein: CASRSRGFSYEQYF
CDR3 DNA: TGTGCCAGCAGAAGCCGGGGGTTCTCCTACGAGCAGTACTTC
D gene: .
clone size: .
J gene: TRBJ2-7
V gene: TRBV6-5

CDR3 protein: CASSLGIQGNYGYTF
CDR3 DNA: TGCGCCAGCAGCTTGGGGATTCAGGGAAACTATGGCTACACCTTC
D gene: .
clone size: .
J gene: TRBJ1-2
V gene: TRBV5-1

CDR3 protein: CASRDIDGGEQYF
CDR3 DNA: TGTGCCAGCCGGGATATTGACGGGGGCGAGCAGTACTTC
D gene: .
clone size: .
J gene: TRBJ2-7
V gene: TRBV19

CDR3 protein: CASSPLTGGAYGYTF
CDR3 DNA: TGTGCCAGTAGTCCCCTAACGGGTGGGGCTTATGGCTACACCTTC
D gene: .
clone size: .
J gene: TRBJ1-2
V gene: TRBV19

CDR3 protein: CASSPDRLKGYTF
CDR3 DNA: TGTGCCAGCAGCCCCGACAGGTTGAAGGGCTACACCTTC
D gene: .
clone size: .
J gene: TRBJ1-2
V gene: TRBV6-5

CDR3 protein: CASSFRRQNPYEQYF
CDR3 DNA: TGCGCCAGCAGCTTCCGCAGGCAAAACCCCTACGAGCAGTACTTC
D gene: .
clone size: .
J gene: TRBJ2-7
V gene: TRBV5-1

CDR3 protein: CASSSIRGGNQPQHF
CDR3 DNA: TGTGCCAGCAGCTCAATCCGGGGGGGAAATCAGCCCCAGCATTTT
D gene: .
clone size: .
J gene: TRBJ1-5
V gene: TRBV5-6

CDR3 protein: CASSLLPTGDQPQHF
CDR3 DNA: TGTGCCAGCAGCCTATTACCGACAGGGGATCAGCCCCAGCATTTT
D gene: TRBD1
clone size: .
J gene: TRBJ1-5
V gene: TRBV4-2

CDR3 protein: CASSLGGGDTDTQYF
CDR3 DNA: TGTGCCAGCAGCTTGGGCGGGGGGGACACAGATACGCAGTATTTT
D gene: TRBD2
clone size: few
J gene: TRBJ2-3
V gene: TRBV5-4

CDR3 protein: CASNPTGGKGDTQYF
CDR3 DNA: TGTGCCAGCAACCCGACAGGGGGCAAGGGAGATACGCAGTATTTT
D gene: TRBD1
clone size: .
J gene: TRBJ2-3
V gene: TRBV11-2

CDR3 protein: CASSQEGGQGYEQYF
CDR3 DNA: TGTGCCAGCAGCCAAGAAGGGGGCCAGGGGTACGAGCAGTACTTC
D gene: TRBD1
clone size: .
J gene: TRBJ2-7
V gene: TRBV4-2

CDR3 protein: CASSMVVRSGNYGYTF
CDR3 DNA: TGTGCCAGTAGTATGGTGGTCCGGTCGGGTAACTATGGCTACACCTTC
D gene: .
clone size: .
J gene: TRBJ1-2
V gene: TRBV19

CDR3 protein: CASSQELLAGGGEQFF
CDR3 DNA: TGTGCCAGCAGCCAAGAACTACTAGCGGGGGGAGGAGAGCAGTTCTTC
D gene: TRBD2
clone size: .
J gene: TRBJ2-1
V gene: TRBV3-1/TRBV3-2

CDR3 protein: CASSTGARREPQHF
CDR3 DNA: TGTGCCAGCAGCACAGGGGCGCGTCGCGAGCCCCAGCATTTT
D gene: .
clone size: .
J gene: TRBJ1-5
V gene: TRBV21-1

CDR3 protein: CASSSGSFRLHTNYGYTF
CDR3 DNA: TGTGCCAGCAGTTCCGGGTCGTTCCGCCTCCACACTAACTATGGCTACACCTTC
D gene: .
clone size: .
J gene: TRBJ1-2
V gene: TRBV28

CDR3 protein: CASDRDSNEKLFF
CDR3 DNA: TGTGCCAGCGACCGGGACAGTAATGAAAAACTGTTTTTT
D gene: TRBD1
clone size: .
J gene: TRBJ1-4
V gene: TRBV2

CDR3 protein: CASSPLVGGKEAFF
CDR3 DNA: TGCGCCAGCAGCCCTTTGGTTGGGGGGAAGGAAGCTTTCTTT
D gene: .
clone size: .
J gene: TRBJ1-1
V gene: TRBV5-1

CDR3 protein: CASSIPGGIYNSPLHF
CDR3 DNA: TGTGCCAGCAGTATTCCGGGCGGGATCTATAATTCACCCCTCCACTTT
D gene: .
clone size: few
J gene: TRBJ1-6
V gene: TRBV28